This record covers a single T cell receptor beta chain. Its antigen is not known. The study isolated at least 7 million PBMCs from each sample. The CDR3 totals 14 residues. From germline, CDR1 is DFQATT and CDR2 SNEGSKA (reference sequence). V dropped 6 bases and J dropped 2 bases, with 16 bases sitting between them. A J-beta primer mix and a sample-barcoded 5' primer were used in a second PCR of roughly 6 to 12 cycles. TCRdb passed the 5' RACE reads through MiXCR, listing each CDR3 protein once. The table shows about 1.8 million distinct CDR3 sequences, with around half occurring only once. These data are taken from a study of blood T cells in healthy people across ages. Overall study context: Roughly one uniquely barcoded beta molecule per two T cells was captured.

Whole-study results and caveats: Investigators treated diversity estimates from one million T cells as underestimates. Researchers said unsorted PBMCs prevented a conclusive naive versus antigen-experienced comparison.

Sequenced sample: blood. The origin of this receptor is a woman in her thirties or forties in good health. The rearrangement links TRBV20-1 to TRBJ2-5; TRBD2 might be the D (5 bases). CDR3 region: CSAEVGRFQETQYF. In DNA form, the CDR3 reads TGCAGTGCAGAGGTGGGGAGATTTCAAGAGACCCAGTACTTC.